The 7 T cell receptor beta chains given below trace back to one sample, sequenced in a study of T-cell memory formation after mild COVID-19. TCRdb processed the 5' RACE reads anew with MiXCR; each CDR3 protein has one entry. The profile shows around 120,000 distinct CDR3 sequences, roughly 15% of them singletons. The sample comprised PBMCs or a T cell subset sorted from them (not recorded which). The receptors come from an adult woman who had mild COVID-19 (a few samples of this study predate the infection). Cell type and time point are not known.

The CDR3 spells CATSDSTRPYEQYF. Written as DNA, the CDR3 is TGTGCCACCAGTGATTCTACTCGCCCCTACGAGCAGTACTTC. The rearrangement joins TRBV24-1 to TRBJ2-7; D gene unclear. V was cut by 2 bases and J by 2 bases, with 9 bases left in between. CDR3 length: 14 residues. CDR1 and CDR2 from the germline V gene are KGHDR and SFDVKD.

This clonotype has a count of ten or more. J is TRBJ2-6 and V is TRBV9; D uncertain. The CDR3 totals 14 residues. CDR1 and CDR2 from the germline V gene are SGDLS and YYNGEE. The germline V and J ends were trimmed by 4 bases and 0 bases, with 5 bases remaining between them. The CDR3: CASSPSSGANVLTF. CDR3 DNA sequence: TGTGCCAGCAGCCCTTCCTCTGGGGCCAACGTCCTGACTTTC.

The chain employs TRBV14 and TRBJ2-1, with 10 bases aligning to TRBD2. CDR3 length: 16 amino acids. The germline V gene has CDR1 SGHDN and CDR2 FVKESK. V gave up 4 bases and J gave up 6 bases; unmatched junction bases: 9. CDR3 bases: TGTGCCAGCAGCCTTATAGCGGGAGGTCGAGGCAATGAGCAGTTCTTC. Amino acids: CASSLIAGGRGNEQFF.

The J gene is TRBJ1-2, the V gene TRBV2; TRBD1 matches at 9 bases. Looked up from germline, CDR1 is SNHLY and CDR2 is FYNNEI. The CDR3 contains 13 residues. V lost 7 bases, J lost 5 bases, and 5 bases stayed unmatched. This CDR3 is CASMEGQGYGYTF. As DNA, the CDR3 is TGTGCCAGCATGGAGGGACAGGGTTATGGCTACACCTTC.

The rearrangement joins TRBV12-3 or TRBV12-4 to TRBJ1-2; a possible D gene is TRBD1 (6 bases). The V gene lost 5 bases and the J gene lost 4 bases, with 14 bases spanning the gap. The CDR3 is 14 residues long. The CDR3 here is CASSPTGSAYGYTF. CDR3 DNA: TGTGCCAGCAGTCCAACAGGGTCAGCCTATGGCTACACCTTC.

V and J are TRBV15 and TRBJ2-3; 7 nucleotides line up with TRBD1. Trimming cost V 1 base and J 0 bases; bases outside gene matches: 10. The CDR3 has 18 residues. Germline V gene sequence: CDR1 LNHNV, CDR2 YYDKDF (reference sequence). For the CDR3, the DNA is TGTGCCACCAGCAGAGTTATGGTAGGGGGCGTCAGCACAGATACGCAGTATTTT. Amino acid sequence: CATSRVMVGGVSTDTQYF. Full variable domain (outside the CDR3, taken from reference TRBV15 and TRBJ2-3): DAMVIQNPRYQVTQFGKPVTLSCSQTLNHNVMYWYQQKSSQAPKLLFHYYDKDFNNEADTPDNFQSRRPNTSFCFLDIRSPGLGDTAMYLCATSRVMVGGVSTDTQYFGPGTRLTVL.

The rearrangement uses TRBV18 and TRBJ2-7; D gene ambiguous. Trimming removed 2 bases at V and 2 bases at J, with 10 bases between. The CDR3 extends over 14 amino acids. CDR1 is KGHSH, CDR2 LQKENI, per germline. CDR3 nucleotide sequence: TGTGCCAGCTCACCAGGAGAGAGTCCCTACGAGCAGTACTTC. The encoded protein is CASSPGESPYEQYF.